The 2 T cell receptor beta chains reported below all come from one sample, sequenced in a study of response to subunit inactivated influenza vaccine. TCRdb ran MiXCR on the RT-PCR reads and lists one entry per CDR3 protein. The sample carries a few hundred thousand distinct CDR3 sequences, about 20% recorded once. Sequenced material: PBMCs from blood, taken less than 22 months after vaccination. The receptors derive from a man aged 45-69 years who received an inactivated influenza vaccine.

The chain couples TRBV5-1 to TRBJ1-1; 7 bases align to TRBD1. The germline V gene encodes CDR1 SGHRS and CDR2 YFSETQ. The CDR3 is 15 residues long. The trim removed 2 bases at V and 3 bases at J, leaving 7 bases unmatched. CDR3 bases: TGCGCCAGCAGCTTTACAGGGGAAAAGGACACTGAAGCTTTCTTT. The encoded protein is CASSFTGEKDTEAFF.

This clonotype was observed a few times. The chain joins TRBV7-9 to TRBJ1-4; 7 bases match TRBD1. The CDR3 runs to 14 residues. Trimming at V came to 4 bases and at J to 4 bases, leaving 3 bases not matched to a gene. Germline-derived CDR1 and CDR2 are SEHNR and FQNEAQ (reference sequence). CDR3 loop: CASSSGQNNEKLFF. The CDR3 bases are TGTGCCAGCAGCTCGGGACAGAATAATGAAAAACTGTTTTTT.